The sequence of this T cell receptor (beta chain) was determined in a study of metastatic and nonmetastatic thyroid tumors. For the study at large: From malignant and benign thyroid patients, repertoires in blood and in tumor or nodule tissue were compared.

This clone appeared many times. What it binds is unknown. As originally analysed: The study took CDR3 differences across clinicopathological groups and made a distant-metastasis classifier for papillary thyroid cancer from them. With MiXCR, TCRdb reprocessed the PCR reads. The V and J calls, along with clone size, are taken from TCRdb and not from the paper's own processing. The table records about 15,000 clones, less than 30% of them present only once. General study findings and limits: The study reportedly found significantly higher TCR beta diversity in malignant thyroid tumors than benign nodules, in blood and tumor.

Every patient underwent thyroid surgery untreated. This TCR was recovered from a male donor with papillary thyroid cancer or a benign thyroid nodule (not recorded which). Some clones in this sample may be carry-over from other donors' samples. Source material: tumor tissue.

The CDR3 nucleotides are TGTGCCATCAGTGGCCGGACCGGGGAGCTGTTTTTT. Translated: CAISGRTGELFF. V is TRBV10-3 and J is TRBJ2-2; unclear D gene. CDR1 is ENHRY and CDR2 is SYGVKD in the germline V gene. V dropped 4 bases and J dropped 5 bases, with 5 bases sitting between them. This CDR3 is 12 amino acids long.